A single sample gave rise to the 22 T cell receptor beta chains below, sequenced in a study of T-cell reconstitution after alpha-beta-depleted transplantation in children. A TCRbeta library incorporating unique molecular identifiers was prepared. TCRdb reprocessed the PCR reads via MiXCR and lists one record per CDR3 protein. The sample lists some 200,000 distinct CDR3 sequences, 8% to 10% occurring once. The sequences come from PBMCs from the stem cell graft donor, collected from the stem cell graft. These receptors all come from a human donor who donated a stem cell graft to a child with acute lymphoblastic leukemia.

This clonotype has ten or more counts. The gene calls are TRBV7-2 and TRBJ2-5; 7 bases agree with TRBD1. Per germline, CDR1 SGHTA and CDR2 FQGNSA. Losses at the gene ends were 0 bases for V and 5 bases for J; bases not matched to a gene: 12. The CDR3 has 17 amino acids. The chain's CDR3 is CASSLALWTGTGETQYF. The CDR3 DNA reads TGTGCCAGCAGCTTAGCGCTTTGGACAGGCACGGGGGAGACCCAGTACTTC.

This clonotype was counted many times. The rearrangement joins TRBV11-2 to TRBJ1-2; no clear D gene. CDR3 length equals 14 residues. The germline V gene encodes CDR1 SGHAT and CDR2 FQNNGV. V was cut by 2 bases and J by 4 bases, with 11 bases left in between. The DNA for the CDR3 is TGTGCCAGCAGCTTACTAACAGACTTCTATGGCTACACCTTC. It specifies CASSLLTDFYGYTF.

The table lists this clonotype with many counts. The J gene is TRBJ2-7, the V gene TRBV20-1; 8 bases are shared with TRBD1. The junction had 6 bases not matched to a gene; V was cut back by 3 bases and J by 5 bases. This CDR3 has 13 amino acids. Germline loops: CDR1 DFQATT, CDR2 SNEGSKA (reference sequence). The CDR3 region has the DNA TGCAGTGCTAGTGGGGACAGGAGCCACGAGCAGTACTTC. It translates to CSASGDRSHEQYF.

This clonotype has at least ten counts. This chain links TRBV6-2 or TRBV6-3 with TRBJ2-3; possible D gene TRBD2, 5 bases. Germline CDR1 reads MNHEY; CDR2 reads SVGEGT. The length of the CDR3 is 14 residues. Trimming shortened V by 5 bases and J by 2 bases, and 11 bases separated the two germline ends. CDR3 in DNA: TGTGCCAGCAGTCCCGGGATCTTCACAGATACGCAGTATTTT. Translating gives CASSPGIFTDTQYF.

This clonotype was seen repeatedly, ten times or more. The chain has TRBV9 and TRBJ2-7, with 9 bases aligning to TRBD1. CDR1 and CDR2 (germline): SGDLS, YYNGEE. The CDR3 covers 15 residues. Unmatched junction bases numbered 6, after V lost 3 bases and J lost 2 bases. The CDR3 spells CASSEAGTGTYEQYF. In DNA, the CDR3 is TGTGCCAGCAGCGAAGCCGGGACAGGGACCTACGAGCAGTACTTC.

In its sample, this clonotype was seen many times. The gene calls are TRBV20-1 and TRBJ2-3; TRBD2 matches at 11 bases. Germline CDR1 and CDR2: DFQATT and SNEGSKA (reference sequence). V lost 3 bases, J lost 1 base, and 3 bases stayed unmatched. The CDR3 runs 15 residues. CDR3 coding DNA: TGCAGTGCTAGGGATAGCGGGGGGGGCACAGATACGCAGTATTTT. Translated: CSARDSGGGTDTQYF.

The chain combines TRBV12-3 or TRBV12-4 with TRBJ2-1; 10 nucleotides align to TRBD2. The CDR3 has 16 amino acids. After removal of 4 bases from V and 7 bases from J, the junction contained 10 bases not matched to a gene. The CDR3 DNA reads TGTGCCAGCAGTTCAAGCGGGGGGGCCCGGGGGAATGAGCAGTTCTTC. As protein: CASSSSGGARGNEQFF.

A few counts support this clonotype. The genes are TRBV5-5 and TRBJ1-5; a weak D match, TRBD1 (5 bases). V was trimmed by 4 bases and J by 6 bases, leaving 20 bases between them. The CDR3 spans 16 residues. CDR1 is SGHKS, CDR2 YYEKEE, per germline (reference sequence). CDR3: CASSGGWEGYSQPQHF. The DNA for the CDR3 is TGTGCCAGCAGCGGGGGATGGGAGGGCTATAGTCAGCCCCAGCATTTT.

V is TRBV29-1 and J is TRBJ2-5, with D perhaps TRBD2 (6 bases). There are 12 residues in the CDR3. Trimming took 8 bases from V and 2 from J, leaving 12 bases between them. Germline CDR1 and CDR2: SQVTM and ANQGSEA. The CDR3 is CSPRTIQETQYF. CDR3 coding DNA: TGCAGCCCAAGGACTATACAAGAGACCCAGTACTTC.

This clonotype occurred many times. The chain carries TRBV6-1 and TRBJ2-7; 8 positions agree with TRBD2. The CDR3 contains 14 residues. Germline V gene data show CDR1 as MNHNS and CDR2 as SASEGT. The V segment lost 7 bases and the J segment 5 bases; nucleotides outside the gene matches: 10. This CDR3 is CASTGGLGSHEQYF. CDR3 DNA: TGTGCCAGCACGGGAGGGCTAGGGTCCCACGAGCAGTACTTC.

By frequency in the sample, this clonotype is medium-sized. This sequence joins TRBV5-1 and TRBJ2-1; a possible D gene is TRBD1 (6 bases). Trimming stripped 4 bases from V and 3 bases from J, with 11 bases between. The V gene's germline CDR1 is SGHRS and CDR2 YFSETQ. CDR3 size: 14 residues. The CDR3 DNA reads TGCGCCAGCAGCGGACGGGACAACTACAATGAGCAGTTCTTC. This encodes CASSGRDNYNEQFF.

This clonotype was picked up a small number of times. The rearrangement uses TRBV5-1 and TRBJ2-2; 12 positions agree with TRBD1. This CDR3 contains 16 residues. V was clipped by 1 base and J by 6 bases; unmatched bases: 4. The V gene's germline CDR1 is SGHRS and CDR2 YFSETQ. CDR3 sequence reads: CASSLLGTGGSGELFF. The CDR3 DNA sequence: TGCGCCAGCAGCTTGTTGGGGACAGGGGGCTCCGGGGAGCTGTTTTTT.

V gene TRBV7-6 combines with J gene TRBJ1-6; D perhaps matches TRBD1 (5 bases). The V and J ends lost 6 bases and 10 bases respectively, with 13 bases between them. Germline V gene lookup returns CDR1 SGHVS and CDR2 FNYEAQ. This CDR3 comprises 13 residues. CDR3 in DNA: TGTGCCAGCAGTAAGGCCCGGGACTCACCCCTCCACTTT. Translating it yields CASSKARDSPLHF.

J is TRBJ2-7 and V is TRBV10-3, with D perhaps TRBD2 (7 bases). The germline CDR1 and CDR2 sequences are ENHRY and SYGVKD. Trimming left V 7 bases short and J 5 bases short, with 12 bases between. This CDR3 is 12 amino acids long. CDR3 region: CAINRGRDEQYF. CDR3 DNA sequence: TGTGCCATCAATAGGGGGAGGGACGAGCAGTACTTC.

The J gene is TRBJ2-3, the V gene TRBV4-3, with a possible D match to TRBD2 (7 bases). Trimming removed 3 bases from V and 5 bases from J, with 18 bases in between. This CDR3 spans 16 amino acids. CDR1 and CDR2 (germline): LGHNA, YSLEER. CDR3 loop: CASSQTGGPGGDTQYF. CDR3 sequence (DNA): TGCGCCAGCAGCCAGACGGGGGGCCCCGGGGGAGATACGCAGTATTTT.

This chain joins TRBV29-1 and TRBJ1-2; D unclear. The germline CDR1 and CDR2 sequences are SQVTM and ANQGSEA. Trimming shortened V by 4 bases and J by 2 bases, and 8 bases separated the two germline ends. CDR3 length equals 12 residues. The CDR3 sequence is CSVAGNNYGYTF. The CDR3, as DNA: TGCAGCGTTGCGGGCAACAACTATGGCTACACCTTC.

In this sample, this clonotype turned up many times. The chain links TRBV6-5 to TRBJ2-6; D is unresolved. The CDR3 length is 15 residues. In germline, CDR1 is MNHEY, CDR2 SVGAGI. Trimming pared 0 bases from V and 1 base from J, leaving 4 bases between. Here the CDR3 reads CASSYSASGANVLTF. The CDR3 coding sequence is TGTGCCAGCAGTTACTCAGCGTCTGGGGCCAACGTCCTGACTTTC.

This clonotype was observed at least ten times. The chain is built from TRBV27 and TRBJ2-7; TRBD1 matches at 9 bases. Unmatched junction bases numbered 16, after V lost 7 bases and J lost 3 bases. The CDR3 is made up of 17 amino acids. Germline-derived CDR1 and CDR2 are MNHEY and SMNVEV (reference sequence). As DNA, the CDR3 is TGTGCCAGCACCGAAACCTACACAGGGGGCGCGTTCTACGAGCAGTACTTC. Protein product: CASTETYTGGAFYEQYF.

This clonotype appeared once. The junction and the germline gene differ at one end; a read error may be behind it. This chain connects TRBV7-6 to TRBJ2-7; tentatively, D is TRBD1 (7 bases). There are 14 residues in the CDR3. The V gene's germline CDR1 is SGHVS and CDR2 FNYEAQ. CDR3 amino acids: CPSSLEHRGGEQYF. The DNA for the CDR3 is TGTCCCAGCAGCTTAGAGCACAGGGGAGGCGAGCAGTACTTC.

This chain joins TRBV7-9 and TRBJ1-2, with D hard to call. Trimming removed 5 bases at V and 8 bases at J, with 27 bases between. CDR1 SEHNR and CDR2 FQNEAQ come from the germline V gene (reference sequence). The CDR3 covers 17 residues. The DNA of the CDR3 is TGTGCCAGCAGCCCGAGGCCCACCGGGCCGATTCTGGGGGGCTACACCTTC. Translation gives CASSPRPTGPILGGYTF.

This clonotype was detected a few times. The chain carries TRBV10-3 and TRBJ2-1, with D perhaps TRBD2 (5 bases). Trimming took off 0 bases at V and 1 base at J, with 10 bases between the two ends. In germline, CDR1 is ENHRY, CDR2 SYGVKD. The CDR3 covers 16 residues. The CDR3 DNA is TGTGCCATCAGTGAGTCAGGTGGGGAGTCCTACAATGAGCAGTTCTTC. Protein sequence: CAISESGGESYNEQFF.

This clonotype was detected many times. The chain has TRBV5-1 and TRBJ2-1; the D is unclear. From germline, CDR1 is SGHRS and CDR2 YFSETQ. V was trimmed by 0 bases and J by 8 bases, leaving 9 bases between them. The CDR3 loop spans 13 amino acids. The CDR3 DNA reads TGCGCCAGCAGCTTGGATGCTGTGGATGAGCAGTTCTTC. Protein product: CASSLDAVDEQFF.